This paragraph reports one T cell receptor beta chain. The antigen it recognizes is unknown. Base qualities are not provided; no much larger clone lies one nucleotide away. The time point label corresponds to: around 29 days on oral tofacitinib. In light of the paper, this sample's treatment or condition label describes: oral pan-JAK inhibitor, 5-10 mg twice daily. Lesional scalp punch biopsies and peripheral blood were collected from alopecia areata patients. After PBMCs were isolated by density centrifugation and stained for CD3, CD4 and CD8, a FACSAria was used to sort CD4+ and CD8+ T cells. The library was prepared using the immunoSEQ multiplex PCR assay. RNA was extracted from all samples and reverse transcribed into cDNA as template for TCR sequencing. SuperScript III was used to make first-strand cDNA, primed with a 2:1 mix of oligo-dT and random hexamers. A synthetic immune receptor repertoire was used to gauge amplification bias, and whatever bias remained was removed computationally. In the paper's pipeline: Raw reads were preprocessed for error removal, and CDR3 was defined according to IMGT conventions as running from the conserved cysteine to phenylalanine. Clonality was calculated as 1 minus Shannon entropy normalized by log2 of the number of productive unique TCRs. Scalp TCRbeta sequences were cross-referenced with sorted blood CD4 and CD8 repertoires so that the CD4 or CD8 identity of scalp clones could be inferred. Not all clones reach the TCRdb copy of this immuneACCESS table, which keeps in-frame sequences only. Checked studies attribute under half of the gap to unresolved V genes and leave the rest unexplained. The V and J calls and clone size come from that table; D and trimming were worked out from the DNA. Here the sample has some 110,000 clones; about three fifths occur a single time. The top ten constitute about 31% of the sample.

This sample is part of a study of CD8+ T cells in alopecia areata (dated by TCRdb to 2016 to 2018). Regarding the study in general: The treated patients, all with moderate-to-severe alopecia areata, were enrolled in an open-label pilot trial of oral tofacitinib given at 5 to 10 mg twice daily. RNA was obtained with the PAXgene miRNA kit for fixed scalp, the miRNeasy kit for PBMCs, and the RNeasy kit for mouse skin. Patients received tofacitinib for 6 to 18 months and were then followed off drug for 6 months to check for delayed response and recurrence. Scalp clonality was compared among normal scalp (n=4), patchy alopecia areata scalp (n=8), and alopecia totalis/universalis scalp (n=8). Biopsies were taken from tofacitinib-treated patients at baseline and again at 4 and 24 weeks into treatment, and several of those patients also had a later scalp biopsy. The study used high-throughput TCRbeta sequencing to examine T cell clonal expansion in alopecia areata, in both the C3H/HeJ mouse model and human patients. Disease severity in treated patients was measured with the SALT score, which quantifies the percentage of affected scalp surface area. immunoSEQ multiplex PCR using 35 Vbeta forward primers and 13 Jbeta reverse primers was used to amplify TCRbeta CDR3 regions. Human TCRbeta sequencing covered scalp tissue and sorted CD4+ and CD8+ peripheral blood T cells from patchy and totalis/universalis alopecia areata patients and healthy controls.

Compared with germline, V lacks 2 bases and J lacks 0 bases; bases without a gene match: 9. CDR1 and CDR2 are read off the germline V gene (reference sequence) as GTSNPN and SVGIG. The CDR3 holds 17 amino acids from the cysteine to the phenylalanine. Only the CDR3 part of the read is kept: 51 bases, read in frame from the first base. On the study overall, not on this receptor specifically: Scalp TCR repertoire analysis is complicated because resident alphabeta T cells in normal human skin are also sequenced, whereas mouse skin is dominated by gammadelta T cells. During tofacitinib treatment, many expanded lesional clones remained in scalp and blood, and this persistence may partly explain relapse after treatment is stopped. TCR sequences shared between patients were less clear than in mice, possibly partly because of HLA diversity in the patient population. Scalp clonality and the number of expanded CD8+ clones among the top 100 scalp clones were significantly decreased by tofacitinib. Lesional scalp, especially in alopecia totalis/universalis, showed higher clonality and more expanded CD8+ clones than normal scalp, suggesting antigenic drive. Because the treated cohort was small and had just a single nonresponder, larger studies are needed to establish links between baseline CD8+ expansion and response.

The chain employs TRBV30 and TRBJ1-5; TRBD1 aligns with 8 central bases. This sequence originates from a human donor with alopecia areata. The sequences come from CD8+ T cells sorted from blood, collected at week 4, from a patient treated with tofacitinib. The CDR3 reads CAWSSGTGDYSNQPQHF. Read as DNA, the sequence is TGTGCCTGGAGTTCCGGGACAGGCGATTATAGCAATCAGCCCCAGCATTTT.